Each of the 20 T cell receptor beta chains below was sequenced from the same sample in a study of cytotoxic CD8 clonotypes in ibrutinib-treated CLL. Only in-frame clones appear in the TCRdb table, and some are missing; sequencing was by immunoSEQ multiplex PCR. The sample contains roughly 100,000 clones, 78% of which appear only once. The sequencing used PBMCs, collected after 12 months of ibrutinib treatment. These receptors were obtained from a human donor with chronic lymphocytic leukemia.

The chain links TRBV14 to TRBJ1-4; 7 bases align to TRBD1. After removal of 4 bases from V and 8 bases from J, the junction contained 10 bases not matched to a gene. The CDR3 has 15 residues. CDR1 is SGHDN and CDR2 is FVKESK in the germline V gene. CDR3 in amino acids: CASSPTDRVGEKLFF. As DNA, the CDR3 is TGTGCCAGCAGCCCGACCGACAGGGTGGGCGAAAAACTGTTTTTT.

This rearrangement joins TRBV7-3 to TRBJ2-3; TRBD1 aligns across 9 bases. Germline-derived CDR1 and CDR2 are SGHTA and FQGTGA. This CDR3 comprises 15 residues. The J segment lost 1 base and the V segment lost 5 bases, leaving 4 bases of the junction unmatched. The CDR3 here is CASSTRQGGTDTQYF. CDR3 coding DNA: TGTGCCAGCAGCACACGACAGGGGGGCACAGATACGCAGTATTTT.

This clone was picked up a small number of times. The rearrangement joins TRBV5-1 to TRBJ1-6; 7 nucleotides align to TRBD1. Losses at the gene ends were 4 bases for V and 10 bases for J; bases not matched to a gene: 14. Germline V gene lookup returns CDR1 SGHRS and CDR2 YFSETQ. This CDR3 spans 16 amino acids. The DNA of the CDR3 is TGCGCCAGCAGCAAAACAGGGGCCCCTAGAGAATCACCCCTCCACTTT. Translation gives CASSKTGAPRESPLHF.

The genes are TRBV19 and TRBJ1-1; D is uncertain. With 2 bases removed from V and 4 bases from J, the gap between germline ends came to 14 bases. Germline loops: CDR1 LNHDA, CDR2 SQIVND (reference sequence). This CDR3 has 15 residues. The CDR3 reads CASSISETPGTEAFF. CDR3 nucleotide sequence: TGTGCCAGTAGTATATCCGAGACACCTGGCACTGAAGCTTTCTTT.

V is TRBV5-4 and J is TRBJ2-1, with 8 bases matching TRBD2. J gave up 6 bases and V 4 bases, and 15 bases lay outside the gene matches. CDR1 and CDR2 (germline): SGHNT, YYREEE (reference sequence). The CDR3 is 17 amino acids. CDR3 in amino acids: CASSPRGSGGTFNEQFF. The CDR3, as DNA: TGTGCCAGCAGCCCTCGGGGGAGCGGGGGCACGTTCAATGAGCAGTTCTTC.

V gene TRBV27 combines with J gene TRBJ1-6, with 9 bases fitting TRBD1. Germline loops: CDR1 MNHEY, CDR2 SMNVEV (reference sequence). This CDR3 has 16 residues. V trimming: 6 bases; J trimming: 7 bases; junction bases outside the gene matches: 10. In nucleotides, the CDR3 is TGTGCCAGCAGGCGGGGGACAGGGATGGGCAATTCACCCCTCCACTTT. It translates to CASRRGTGMGNSPLHF.

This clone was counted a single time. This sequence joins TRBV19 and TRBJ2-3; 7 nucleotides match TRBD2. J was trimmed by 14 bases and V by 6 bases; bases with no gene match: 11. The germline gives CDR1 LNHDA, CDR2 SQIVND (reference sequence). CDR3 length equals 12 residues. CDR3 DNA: TGTGCCAGTAGCCCCGGCGGGGGACCGGGGTATTTT. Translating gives CASSPGGGPGYF. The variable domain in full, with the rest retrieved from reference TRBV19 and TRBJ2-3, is DGGITQSPKYLFRKEGQNVTLSCEQNLNHDAMYWYRQDPGQGLRLIYYSQIVNDFQKGDIAEGYSVSREKKESFPLTVTSAQKNPTAFYLCASSPGGGPGYFGPGTRLTVL.

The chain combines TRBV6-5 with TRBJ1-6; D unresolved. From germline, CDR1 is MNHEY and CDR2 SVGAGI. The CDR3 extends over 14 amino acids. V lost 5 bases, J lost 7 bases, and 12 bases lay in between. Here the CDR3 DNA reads TGTGCCAGCAGTGAACTTTGGACCAATTCACCCCTCCACTTT. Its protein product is CASSELWTNSPLHF.

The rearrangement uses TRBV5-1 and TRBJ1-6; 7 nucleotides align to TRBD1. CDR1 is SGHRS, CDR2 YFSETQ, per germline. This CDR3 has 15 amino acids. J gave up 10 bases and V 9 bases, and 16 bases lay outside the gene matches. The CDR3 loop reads CAKYLAEGGDSPLHF. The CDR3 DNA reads TGCGCCAAATATCTAGCAGAAGGGGGCGACTCACCCCTCCACTTT.

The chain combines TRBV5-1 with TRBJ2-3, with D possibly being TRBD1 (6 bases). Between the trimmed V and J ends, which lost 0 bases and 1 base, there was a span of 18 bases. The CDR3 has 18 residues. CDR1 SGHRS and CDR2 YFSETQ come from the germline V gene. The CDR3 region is CASSLGQGFTRGTDTQYF. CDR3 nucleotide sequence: TGCGCCAGCAGCTTGGGGCAGGGGTTCACACGAGGCACAGATACGCAGTATTTT.

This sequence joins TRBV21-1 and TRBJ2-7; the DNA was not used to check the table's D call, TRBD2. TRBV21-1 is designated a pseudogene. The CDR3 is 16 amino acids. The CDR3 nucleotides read TGTGCCAGCAGAAAAAGAGGCGGGTGCCCGACCTACGAGCAGTACTTC. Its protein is CASRKRGGCPTYEQYF.

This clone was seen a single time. The CDR3 nucleotides are TGTGCCAGCAGCCCTCTAGCGGGGGTGGAGTATGGCTACACCTTC. This gives the protein CASSPLAGVEYGYTF. The genes are TRBV7-9 and TRBJ1-2; a possible D gene is TRBD1 (5 bases). CDR3 size: 15 residues. Between the trimmed V and J ends, which lost 5 bases and 5 bases, there was a span of 18 bases. CDR1 and CDR2 (germline): SEHNR, FQNEAQ (reference sequence).

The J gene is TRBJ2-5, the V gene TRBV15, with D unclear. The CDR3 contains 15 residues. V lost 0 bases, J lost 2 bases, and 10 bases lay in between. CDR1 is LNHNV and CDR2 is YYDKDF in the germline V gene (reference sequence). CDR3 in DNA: TGTGCCACCAGCAGAGATTTCACAACTCAAGAGACCCAGTACTTC. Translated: CATSRDFTTQETQYF.

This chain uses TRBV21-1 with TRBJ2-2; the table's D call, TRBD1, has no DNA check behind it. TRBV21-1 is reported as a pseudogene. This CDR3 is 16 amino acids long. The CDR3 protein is CASMDDRDVDAGELFF. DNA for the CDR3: TGTGCCAGCATGGACGACAGGGACGTCGACGCCGGGGAGCTGTTTTTT.

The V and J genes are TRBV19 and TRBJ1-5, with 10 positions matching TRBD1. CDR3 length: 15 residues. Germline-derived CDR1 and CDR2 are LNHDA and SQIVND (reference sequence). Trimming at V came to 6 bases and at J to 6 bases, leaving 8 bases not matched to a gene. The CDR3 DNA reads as TGTGCCAGTAGCCCCGGGACAGGGGTATCTCAGCCCCAGCATTTT. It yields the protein CASSPGTGVSQPQHF.

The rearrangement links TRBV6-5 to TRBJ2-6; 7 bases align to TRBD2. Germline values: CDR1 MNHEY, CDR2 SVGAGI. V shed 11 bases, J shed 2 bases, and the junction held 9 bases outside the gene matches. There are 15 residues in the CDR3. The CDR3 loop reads CAAGDWAAGANVLTF. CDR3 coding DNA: TGTGCCGCGGGGGACTGGGCCGCTGGGGCCAACGTCCTGACTTTC.

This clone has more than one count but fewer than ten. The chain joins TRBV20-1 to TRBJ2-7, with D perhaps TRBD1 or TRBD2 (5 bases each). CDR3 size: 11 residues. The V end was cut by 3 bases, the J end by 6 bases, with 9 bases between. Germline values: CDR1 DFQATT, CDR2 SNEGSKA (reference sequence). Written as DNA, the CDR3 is TGCAGTGCTAGTTCAGGGACCGAGCAGTACTTC. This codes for CSASSGTEQYF.

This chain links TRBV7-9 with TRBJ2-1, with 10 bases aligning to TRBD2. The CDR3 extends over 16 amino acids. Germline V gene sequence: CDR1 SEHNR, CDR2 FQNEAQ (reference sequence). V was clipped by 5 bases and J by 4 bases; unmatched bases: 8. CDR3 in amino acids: CASSPSGGASYNEQFF. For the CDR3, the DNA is TGTGCCAGCAGCCCCAGCGGGGGGGCGTCTTACAATGAGCAGTTCTTC.

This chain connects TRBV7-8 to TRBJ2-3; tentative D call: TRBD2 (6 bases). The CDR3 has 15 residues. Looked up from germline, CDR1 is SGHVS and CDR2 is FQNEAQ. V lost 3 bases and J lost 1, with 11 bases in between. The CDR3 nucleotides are TGTGCCAGCAGCTTGGGGGGAGAGGGCACAGATACGCAGTATTTT. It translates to CASSLGGEGTDTQYF.

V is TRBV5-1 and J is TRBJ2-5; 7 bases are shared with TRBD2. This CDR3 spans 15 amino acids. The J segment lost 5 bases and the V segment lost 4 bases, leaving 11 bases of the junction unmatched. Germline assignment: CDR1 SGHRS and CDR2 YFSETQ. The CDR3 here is CASSPMGGGSETQYF. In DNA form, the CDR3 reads TGCGCCAGCAGCCCTATGGGGGGGGGATCGGAGACCCAGTACTTC.